The rows below give T cell receptor beta chains drawn from one sample of a study of blood T cell repertoires in COVID-19. Clones were read by immunoSEQ multiplex PCR, and TCRdb kept only the in-frame ones, dropping some. The repertoire consists of around 250,000 clones, with 80% to 85% occurring once and the leading ten covering 4.4%. The sequenced sample consisted of peripheral blood. These receptor sequences come from a man over 45 with active or convalescent COVID-19. Each CDR3 is given with its conserved first and last residue. Each record gives: D gene, V gene, clone size, J gene, CDR3 protein, CDR3 DNA. A D gene is named only where the DNA matches it firmly. Not all rows give a size; the values are once, few, many and, for expanded clones, a class.

d_gene: -
v_gene: TRBV27
abundance: -
j_gene: TRBJ2-3
CDR3aa: CASSLDTQYF
CDR3nt: TGTGCCAGCAGCCTTGATACGCAGTATTTT

d_gene: TRBD2
v_gene: TRBV28
abundance: -
j_gene: TRBJ2-7
CDR3aa: CASTEGGGGARYEQYF
CDR3nt: TGTGCCAGCACCGAAGGTGGCGGGGGGGCCCGCTACGAGCAGTACTTC

d_gene: -
v_gene: TRBV7-9
abundance: -
j_gene: TRBJ1-2
CDR3aa: CASSLAGDNYGYTF
CDR3nt: TGTGCCAGCAGCTTAGCGGGCGACAACTATGGCTACACCTTC

d_gene: -
v_gene: TRBV3-1/TRBV3-2
abundance: -
j_gene: TRBJ1-2
CDR3aa: CASSQEGRGGYGYTF
CDR3nt: TGTGCCAGCAGCCAAGAGGGCAGGGGCGGGTATGGCTACACCTTC

d_gene: TRBD1
v_gene: TRBV6-5
abundance: -
j_gene: TRBJ1-1
CDR3aa: CASSLLRDRAEAFF
CDR3nt: TGTGCCAGCAGCCTCCTTCGGGACAGGGCTGAAGCTTTCTTT

d_gene: TRBD2
v_gene: TRBV19
abundance: -
j_gene: TRBJ2-5
CDR3aa: CASSTRLAGGWETQYF
CDR3nt: TGTGCCAGTAGTACCCGACTAGCGGGGGGTTGGGAGACCCAGTACTTC

d_gene: TRBD1
v_gene: TRBV6-6
abundance: few
j_gene: TRBJ1-2
CDR3aa: CASSYGTGGYGYTF
CDR3nt: TGTGCCAGCAGTTACGGGACAGGGGGCTATGGCTACACCTTC

d_gene: TRBD2
v_gene: TRBV2
abundance: -
j_gene: TRBJ2-3
CDR3aa: CAGETSGTDTQYF
CDR3nt: TGTGCCGGAGAGACTAGCGGGACAGATACGCAGTATTTT

d_gene: -
v_gene: TRBV5-1
abundance: once
j_gene: TRBJ1-1
CDR3aa: CASRAGATNTEAFF
CDR3nt: TGCGCCAGCAGGGCAGGGGCTACGAACACTGAAGCTTTCTTT

d_gene: -
v_gene: TRBV30
abundance: -
j_gene: TRBJ2-3
CDR3aa: CAWSSTRTDTQYF
CDR3nt: TGTGCCTGGAGTTCCACTAGAACAGATACGCAGTATTTT

d_gene: TRBD2
v_gene: TRBV5-4
abundance: -
j_gene: TRBJ2-7
CDR3aa: CASSRGGTPYEQYF
CDR3nt: TGTGCCAGCAGCCGCGGGGGGACTCCCTACGAGCAGTACTTC

d_gene: -
v_gene: TRBV19
abundance: -
j_gene: TRBJ2-3
CDR3aa: CASGDGWRGSTDTQYF
CDR3nt: TGTGCCAGTGGGGATGGTTGGCGGGGCTCCACAGATACGCAGTATTTT

d_gene: -
v_gene: TRBV7-8
abundance: -
j_gene: TRBJ2-2
CDR3aa: CASSEDTPGELFF
CDR3nt: TGTGCCAGCAGCGAAGACACCCCCGGGGAGCTGTTTTTT

d_gene: TRBD1
v_gene: TRBV19
abundance: -
j_gene: TRBJ1-5
CDR3aa: CASSVRDRGIRSNQPQHF
CDR3nt: TGTGCCAGTAGTGTCCGGGACAGGGGCATTAGGAGCAATCAGCCCCAGCATTTT

d_gene: TRBD1
v_gene: TRBV7-9
abundance: -
j_gene: TRBJ1-1
CDR3aa: CASSLGGQGNTEAFF
CDR3nt: TGTGCCAGCAGCTTAGGGGGACAGGGGAACACTGAAGCTTTCTTT

d_gene: -
v_gene: TRBV15
abundance: few
j_gene: TRBJ1-2
CDR3aa: CATSRDLDSGRRGGYTF
CDR3nt: TGTGCCACCAGCAGAGACCTGGACAGCGGTCGAAGGGGAGGCTACACCTTC

d_gene: -
v_gene: TRBV19
abundance: -
j_gene: TRBJ1-1
CDR3aa: CASSIKGGLAEAFF
CDR3nt: TGTGCCAGTAGTATTAAGGGGGGGCTGGCTGAAGCTTTCTTT

d_gene: TRBD2
v_gene: TRBV7-2
abundance: -
j_gene: TRBJ2-7
CDR3aa: CASSLDASGGAYEQYF
CDR3nt: TGTGCCAGCAGCTTAGATGCTAGCGGGGGGGCCTACGAGCAGTACTTC

d_gene: -
v_gene: TRBV9
abundance: -
j_gene: TRBJ2-7
CDR3aa: CASSVGHTNLPEQYF
CDR3nt: TGTGCCAGCAGCGTAGGACATACAAACTTACCCGAGCAGTACTTC

d_gene: TRBD2
v_gene: TRBV7-9
abundance: -
j_gene: TRBJ2-3
CDR3aa: CASGAGGTDTQYF
CDR3nt: TGTGCCAGCGGAGCGGGGGGCACAGATACGCAGTATTTT

d_gene: -
v_gene: TRBV5-6
abundance: -
j_gene: TRBJ1-2
CDR3aa: CASRRSEGYTF
CDR3nt: TGTGCCAGCAGACGCTCGGAGGGCTACACCTTC

d_gene: TRBD1
v_gene: TRBV28
abundance: -
j_gene: TRBJ1-2
CDR3aa: CASSLGTGGAYGYTF
CDR3nt: TGTGCCAGCAGTTTAGGGACAGGGGGCGCTTATGGCTACACCTTC

d_gene: TRBD1
v_gene: TRBV19
abundance: once
j_gene: TRBJ2-7
CDR3aa: CASSKGQGLSYEQYF
CDR3nt: TGTGCCAGTAGTAAGGGACAGGGGCTCTCCTACGAGCAGTACTTC

d_gene: TRBD2
v_gene: TRBV5-1
abundance: -
j_gene: TRBJ2-3
CDR3aa: CASSWGLAGGPFSDTQYF
CDR3nt: TGCGCCAGCAGCTGGGGACTAGCGGGGGGGCCCTTTTCAGATACGCAGTATTTT

d_gene: TRBD1
v_gene: TRBV6-5
abundance: -
j_gene: TRBJ1-1
CDR3aa: CAVRGTGGTEAFF
CDR3nt: TGTGCCGTTCGGGGTACAGGGGGCACTGAAGCTTTCTTT

d_gene: -
v_gene: TRBV7-9
abundance: -
j_gene: TRBJ2-5
CDR3aa: CASSLVFPGRETQYF
CDR3nt: TGTGCCAGCAGCTTAGTCTTTCCGGGTCGGGAGACCCAGTACTTC

d_gene: -
v_gene: TRBV7-3
abundance: once
j_gene: TRBJ2-1
CDR3aa: CASSLRAVDNEQFF
CDR3nt: TGTGCCAGCAGCTTAAGAGCGGTAGACAATGAGCAGTTCTTC

d_gene: -
v_gene: TRBV2
abundance: -
j_gene: TRBJ2-5
CDR3aa: CASSADWSGEETQYF
CDR3nt: TGTGCCAGCAGTGCGGACTGGTCTGGGGAGGAGACCCAGTACTTC

d_gene: TRBD2
v_gene: TRBV9
abundance: few
j_gene: TRBJ2-7
CDR3aa: CASSVGAGDYEQYF
CDR3nt: TGTGCCAGCAGCGTAGGAGCGGGGGACTACGAGCAGTACTTC

d_gene: -
v_gene: TRBV18
abundance: -
j_gene: TRBJ2-2
CDR3aa: CASSPSLQGNTGELFF
CDR3nt: TGTGCCAGCTCCCCCAGTTTACAGGGCAACACCGGGGAGCTGTTTTTT

d_gene: TRBD2
v_gene: TRBV5-6
abundance: -
j_gene: TRBJ2-7
CDR3aa: CASSLGLAGWGEQYF
CDR3nt: TGTGCCAGCAGCTTGGGTCTAGCGGGGTGGGGCGAGCAGTACTTC

d_gene: -
v_gene: TRBV10-3
abundance: -
j_gene: TRBJ1-1
CDR3aa: CAISESERGAFF
CDR3nt: TGTGCCATCAGTGAGTCGGAGAGGGGGGCTTTCTTT

d_gene: -
v_gene: TRBV4-2
abundance: once
j_gene: TRBJ1-2
CDR3aa: CASSQDLSEDGYTF
CDR3nt: TGTGCCAGCAGCCAAGATCTGTCAGAAGATGGCTACACCTTC

d_gene: -
v_gene: TRBV5-1
abundance: -
j_gene: TRBJ1-2
CDR3aa: CASSPDSPQGSNYGYTF
CDR3nt: TGCGCCAGCAGCCCAGACTCCCCGCAGGGATCTAACTATGGCTACACCTTC

d_gene: -
v_gene: TRBV19
abundance: once
j_gene: TRBJ1-6
CDR3aa: CASRTGETALHF
CDR3nt: TGTGCCAGTAGAACGGGGGAGACCGCCCTCCACTTT

d_gene: TRBD1
v_gene: TRBV29-1
abundance: -
j_gene: TRBJ1-2
CDR3aa: CSVEENRGPSGYTF
CDR3nt: TGCAGCGTTGAAGAGAACAGGGGGCCGAGTGGCTACACCTTC

d_gene: -
v_gene: TRBV2
abundance: -
j_gene: TRBJ1-2
CDR3aa: CASSLWSGAEGYTF
CDR3nt: TGTGCCAGCAGTCTCTGGTCAGGGGCGGAGGGCTACACCTTC

d_gene: -
v_gene: TRBV2
abundance: -
j_gene: TRBJ2-7
CDR3aa: CASSKARGYEQYF
CDR3nt: TGTGCCAGTTCGAAGGCCAGGGGCTACGAGCAGTACTTC

d_gene: -
v_gene: TRBV28
abundance: -
j_gene: TRBJ1-5
CDR3aa: CASTFGGGDQPQHF
CDR3nt: TGTGCCAGCACCTTTGGGGGGGGAGACCAGCCCCAGCATTTT

d_gene: -
v_gene: TRBV25-1
abundance: few
j_gene: TRBJ1-2
CDR3aa: CASSESGDNYGYTF
CDR3nt: TGTGCCAGCAGTGAATCCGGGGATAACTATGGCTACACCTTC

d_gene: -
v_gene: TRBV9
abundance: -
j_gene: TRBJ1-2
CDR3aa: CASSLSGDPNYGYTF
CDR3nt: TGTGCCAGCAGCCTCTCGGGGGACCCTAACTATGGCTACACCTTC

d_gene: TRBD1
v_gene: TRBV7-9
abundance: -
j_gene: TRBJ2-3
CDR3aa: CASSPGQGIDTQYF
CDR3nt: TGTGCCAGCAGCCCTGGACAGGGTATTGATACGCAGTATTTT

d_gene: -
v_gene: TRBV6-5
abundance: few
j_gene: TRBJ1-5
CDR3aa: CASSPGIGSNQPQHF
CDR3nt: TGTGCCAGCAGCCCAGGGATAGGAAGCAATCAGCCCCAGCATTTT

d_gene: -
v_gene: TRBV30
abundance: -
j_gene: TRBJ2-2
CDR3aa: CAWSVSRGTGELFF
CDR3nt: TGTGCCTGGAGTGTATCTAGGGGGACCGGGGAGCTGTTTTTT

d_gene: TRBD1
v_gene: TRBV6-6
abundance: -
j_gene: TRBJ1-2
CDR3aa: CASSPGTGGGRVDGYTF
CDR3nt: TGTGCCAGCAGTCCAGGGACAGGGGGCGGTCGAGTCGATGGCTACACCTTC

d_gene: -
v_gene: TRBV19
abundance: -
j_gene: TRBJ2-2
CDR3aa: CASSIGSGGELFF
CDR3nt: TGTGCCAGTAGTATAGGATCGGGCGGGGAGCTGTTTTTT